This paragraph reports one T cell receptor (beta chain). What it binds is unknown. This sample is part of a study of identical twins. Deletions cut 7 bases from V and 6 bases from J, with 16 bases between. CDR3 length: 14 amino acids. The V gene's germline CDR1 is MNHNS and CDR2 SASEGT. Study findings and constraints: Fewer insertions were carried by abundant cord blood beta clonotypes, but none was seen in memory repertoires.

TCRdb recomputed calls from the 5' RACE reads with MiXCR, one row per CDR3 protein. Of around 1.7 million distinct CDR3 sequences in the sample, 32% were seen once. The V gene is TRBV6-1, the J gene TRBJ1-5, with D possibly TRBD1 on 5 matching bases. The source is a newborn girl in good health. Source material: cord blood. The CDR3 region is CASTEGWSGQPQHF. The CDR3 DNA follows: TGTGCCAGCACCGAGGGGTGGTCGGGTCAGCCCCAGCATTTT.